A selection of T cell receptor beta chains follows, all from one sample in a study of blood T cell repertoires in COVID-19. The table came from immunoSEQ multiplex PCR; TCRdb's copy has only in-frame clones and leaves some out. The table includes about 150,000 clones, around 83% detected once. The sample consisted of peripheral blood. Source of these receptors: a woman in her 70s who had recovered from COVID-19. Both conserved end residues are part of each CDR3. Fields, in order: V gene, D gene, clone size, J gene, CDR3 length, CDR3 DNA, CDR3 protein. A D gene is named only where the DNA matches it firmly. Rows give clone size only sometimes, using once, few, many, or a class for an expanded clone.

TRBV3-1/TRBV3-2	-	-	TRBJ1-6	14	TGTGCCAGCAGCCCCGGGGAGGGTTGGTCACCCCTCCACTTT	CASSPGEGWSPLHF
TRBV3-1/TRBV3-2	TRBD1	-	TRBJ1-2	14	TGTGCCAGCAGCCACCGACAGGGGGCGGGTGGCTACACCTTC	CASSHRQGAGGYTF
TRBV6-6	-	-	TRBJ1-6	13	TGTGCCAGCACCAGGACCTATAATTCACCCCTCCACTTT	CASTRTYNSPLHF
TRBV5-4	-	-	TRBJ1-6	14	TGTGCCAGCAGCTTGTGGAGGGAGGCTTCACCCCTCCACTTT	CASSLWREASPLHF
TRBV5-1	-	-	TRBJ1-1	14	TGCGCCAGCAGCTTGGTGGGCAGGGGCACTGAAGCTTTCTTT	CASSLVGRGTEAFF
TRBV12-3/TRBV12-4	TRBD1	-	TRBJ1-1	13	TGTGCCAGCAGTGACAGGGGCCACACTGAAGCTTTCTTT	CASSDRGHTEAFF
TRBV4-2	-	once	TRBJ1-2	13	TGTGCCAGCAGCCAAGAACAAGAGGGAGGCTACACCTTC	CASSQEQEGGYTF
TRBV7-8	-	-	TRBJ2-6	11	TGTGCCAGCAGCCCCCTCGGCGTCCTGACTTTC	CASSPLGVLTF
TRBV6-5	-	-	TRBJ1-1	13	TGTGCCAGCACCAAACAAGTGAACACTGAAGCTTTCTTT	CASTKQVNTEAFF
TRBV5-4	-	once	TRBJ2-1	12	TGTGCCAGCAGCCCGGACTGGGGAGAGCAGTTCTTC	CASSPDWGEQFF
TRBV11-2	-	once	TRBJ1-1	16	TGTGCCAGCAGCTTAGACCCCAGGGTTAAGAACACTGAAGCTTTCTTT	CASSLDPRVKNTEAFF
TRBV10-3	-	-	TRBJ2-3	15	TGTGCCATCAGTGATAGGGGGGGGAGCACAGATACGCAGTATTTT	CAISDRGGSTDTQYF
TRBV2	-	-	TRBJ1-3	15	TGTGCCAGCAGTGAAGGGCCCCGCTCTGGAAACACCATATATTTT	CASSEGPRSGNTIYF
TRBV18	-	-	TRBJ2-3	15	TGTGCCAGCTCACCCAATAGGGGCCCCACAGATACGCAGTATTTT	CASSPNRGPTDTQYF
TRBV12-3/TRBV12-4	-	-	TRBJ1-2	13	TGTGCCAGCAGCCCTGGGCAGAACTATGGCTACACCTTC	CASSPGQNYGYTF
TRBV10-1	TRBD2	-	TRBJ2-5	15	TGCGCCAGCAGTGAGTCGAGCAGCGGGGTAGAGACCCAGTACTTC	CASSESSSGVETQYF
TRBV27	-	-	TRBJ2-5	13	TGTGCCAGCAGTCCCCGGCCCCAGGGGACCCAGTACTTC	CASSPRPQGTQYF
TRBV5-1	TRBD1	once	TRBJ1-2	15	TGCGCCAGCAGCCCGGTGACAGGGGGCAACTATGGCTACACCTTC	CASSPVTGGNYGYTF
TRBV13	-	-	TRBJ2-7	17	TGTGCCAGCAGCTCCCCCCAGGATCGGCAGGGCCGTTACGAGCAGTACTTC	CASSSPQDRQGRYEQYF
TRBV27	TRBD2	-	TRBJ2-7	13	TGTGCCAGCAGAAACGGGGGGACCTACGAGCAGTACTTC	CASRNGGTYEQYF
TRBV7-3	-	-	TRBJ2-7	13	TGTGCCAGCAGCCCCCGGCAGGGCTACGAGCAGTACTTC	CASSPRQGYEQYF
TRBV10-3	TRBD1	-	TRBJ2-3	13	TGTGCCATCAGTCAAGGACAGGCAGATACGCAGTATTTT	CAISQGQADTQYF
TRBV18	-	-	TRBJ2-3	12	TGTGCCAGCTCACCGGCCGGGGGTACGCAGTATTTT	CASSPAGGTQYF
TRBV7-3	-	-	TRBJ1-1	13	TGTGCCAGCAGCTCCCAGGGGAACACTGAAGCTTTCTTT	CASSSQGNTEAFF
TRBV27	-	-	TRBJ1-5	14	TGTGCCAGCAGCTTCGGGGTCGGAGGTCAGCCCCAGCATTTT	CASSFGVGGQPQHF
TRBV28	TRBD2	few	TRBJ2-3	14	TGTGCCAGCACCCCTAGCGGAACCACAGATACGCAGTATTTT	CASTPSGTTDTQYF
TRBV4-3	TRBD2	once	TRBJ2-7	13	TGCGCCAGCAGCCAGCCCCGGGGGGGCGAGCAGTACTTC	CASSQPRGGEQYF
TRBV28	TRBD1	-	TRBJ2-3	13	TGTGCCACCCGGGACAGGTTGACAGATACGCAGTATTTT	CATRDRLTDTQYF
TRBV12-3/TRBV12-4	-	-	TRBJ1-2	13	TGTGCCAGCAACCCGGGGGTTGGCTATGGCTACACCTTC	CASNPGVGYGYTF
TRBV7-7	TRBD1	-	TRBJ2-1	15	TGTGCCAGCAGCTTTGGACAGGGGGCCAACGGTGAGCAGTTCTTC	CASSFGQGANGEQFF
TRBV6-6	-	-	TRBJ1-4	13	TGTGCCAGCAGGGCAGGGCGAGGAGAAAAACTGTTTTTT	CASRAGRGEKLFF
TRBV7-9	TRBD1	-	TRBJ1-1	14	TGTGCCAGCAGCCGCGGTCAACAGGGGGCTGAAGCTTTCTTT	CASSRGQQGAEAFF
TRBV6-1	TRBD1	-	TRBJ1-5	16	TGTGCCAGCAGTGGGGGGGGACAGGTTATCAATCAGCCCCAGCATTTT	CASSGGGQVINQPQHF
TRBV6-6	TRBD1	few	TRBJ1-5	15	TGTGCCAGCAGCCTACCGACAGGGGGCAATCAGCCCCAGCATTTT	CASSLPTGGNQPQHF
TRBV2	TRBD2	-	TRBJ2-1	16	TGTGCCAGCAGAGCACTAGCGGGGGGTGACTACAATGAGCAGTTCTTC	CASRALAGGDYNEQFF
TRBV9	TRBD1	-	TRBJ1-1	18	TGTGCCAGCAGCCACCGGGGGTGGCAGGGGGCTGGGGACACTGAAGCTTTCTTT	CASSHRGWQGAGDTEAFF
TRBV9	TRBD1	-	TRBJ1-5	14	TGTGCCAGCAGCGGAGACAGGGCCATCCAGCCCCAGCATTTT	CASSGDRAIQPQHF
TRBV29-1	-	-	TRBJ2-5	12	TGCAGCGTTGGACAGAACCAAGAGACCCAGTACTTC	CSVGQNQETQYF
TRBV4-1	TRBD2	-	TRBJ2-1	15	TGCGCCAGCAGCTTTGTCGGGACTAGCTACAATGAGCAGTTCTTC	CASSFVGTSYNEQFF
TRBV30	TRBD1	-	TRBJ2-7	11	TGTGCCTGGAGCGGACCGGGACAGAGGGGGTTC	CAWSGPGQRGF
TRBV24-1	-	-	TRBJ2-2	17	TGTGCCACCAGTGATCGAAGACAGCCAGCGAACACCGGGGAGCTGTTTTTT	CATSDRRQPANTGELFF
TRBV18	-	-	TRBJ2-3	17	TGTGCCAGCTCACCCCAACGAGCGGTCCCTAGCACAGATACGCAGTATTTT	CASSPQRAVPSTDTQYF
TRBV19	-	-	TRBJ1-5	14	TGTGCCAGTAGTATAGGGGGCCAGCTTCAGCCCCAGCATTTT	CASSIGGQLQPQHF
TRBV7-3	TRBD2	-	TRBJ2-5	19	TGTGCCAGCAGCCCATGGGGTAGCGGGGGGCCCCTGAACCAAGAGACCCAGTACTTC	CASSPWGSGGPLNQETQYF
TRBV5-4	-	-	TRBJ1-1	15	TGTGCCAGCAGCCCTTGGAGGGGGAGGGACACTGAAGCTTTCTTT	CASSPWRGRDTEAFF
TRBV15	TRBD1	-	TRBJ2-5	16	TGTGCCACCAGCAGAGATCTTGGGACAGGGGCGGAGACCCAGTACTTC	CATSRDLGTGAETQYF
TRBV6-5	TRBD2	-	TRBJ2-1	16	TGTGCCAGCAGCTACGGACCGGGACTAGCTGGGGGTGAGCAGTTCTTC	CASSYGPGLAGGEQFF
TRBV3-1/TRBV3-2	-	-	TRBJ2-7	16	TGTGCCAGCAGCCAAGGTCGACAGTTTTTGGCCCGGGAGCAGTACTTC	CASSQGRQFLAREQYF
TRBV5-1	-	-	TRBJ2-5	16	TGCGCCAGCAGCTTGGAAGTGCAGGACAACCAAGAGACCCAGTACTTC	CASSLEVQDNQETQYF
TRBV28	-	-	TRBJ2-1	16	TGTGCCAGCAGTTTACGGACAGAGAGCTCCTACAATGAGCAGTTCTTC	CASSLRTESSYNEQFF
TRBV5-1	TRBD1	-	TRBJ1-4	16	TGCGCCAGCAGCTTGGCGACAGGGCAGGAATCCGAAAAACTGTTTTTT	CASSLATGQESEKLFF
TRBV6-5	-	-	TRBJ1-2	14	TGTGCCAGCAGTTACTCGGCAGGCGCCTATGGCTACACCTTC	CASSYSAGAYGYTF
TRBV6-5	-	-	TRBJ2-7	12	TGTGCCAGCAGTTACGGGAAGGGGGAGCAGTACTTC	CASSYGKGEQYF
TRBV4-1	TRBD2	-	TRBJ2-1	16	TGCGCCAGCAGCCAAGGCGGGGGGAACTCCTACAATGAGCAGTTCTTC	CASSQGGGNSYNEQFF
TRBV9	TRBD1	once	TRBJ2-7	16	TGTGCCAGCAGCGAGGACGAGGGACAGTCGGCCCACGAGCAGTACTTC	CASSEDEGQSAHEQYF
TRBV20-1	-	once	TRBJ1-1	11	TGCAGTGCCCCCCGGAACACTGAAGCTTTCTTT	CSAPRNTEAFF
TRBV5-1	-	-	TRBJ2-3	15	TGCGCCAGCAGCTTGGGGGGGACTAGCACAGATACGCAGTATTTT	CASSLGGTSTDTQYF
TRBV7-8	-	-	TRBJ2-1	15	TGTGCCAGCAGCTCCCGGAGGGACCGCTACAATGAGCAGTTCTTC	CASSSRRDRYNEQFF